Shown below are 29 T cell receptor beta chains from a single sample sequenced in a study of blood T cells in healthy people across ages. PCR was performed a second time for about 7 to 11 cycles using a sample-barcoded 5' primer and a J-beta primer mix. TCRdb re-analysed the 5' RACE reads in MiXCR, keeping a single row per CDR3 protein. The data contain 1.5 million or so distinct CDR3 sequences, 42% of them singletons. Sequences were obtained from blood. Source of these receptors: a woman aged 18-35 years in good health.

The DNA for the CDR3 is TGTGCCAGCAGTTCCACGCCGGGACTAGCGGGACAGGAGCAGTTCTTC. Protein sequence: CASSSTPGLAGQEQFF. J is TRBJ2-1 and V is TRBV28; 13 bases match TRBD2. The trim removed 4 bases at V and 10 bases at J, leaving 10 bases unmatched. The length of the CDR3 is 16 residues. Germline CDR1 and CDR2: MDHEN and SYDVKM. Complete variable domain (other parts from reference TRBV28 and TRBJ2-1): DVKVTQSSRYLVKRTGEKVFLECVQDMDHENMFWYRQDPGLGLRLIYFSYDVKMKEKGDIPEGYSVSREKKERFSLILESASTNQTSMYLCASSSTPGLAGQEQFFGPGTRLTVL.

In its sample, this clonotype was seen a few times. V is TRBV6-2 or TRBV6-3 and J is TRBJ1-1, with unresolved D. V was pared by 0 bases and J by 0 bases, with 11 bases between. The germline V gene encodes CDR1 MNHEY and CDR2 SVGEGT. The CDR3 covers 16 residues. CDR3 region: CASSYSSLLMNTEAFF. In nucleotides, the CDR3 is TGTGCCAGCAGTTACTCCTCTCTTCTCATGAACACTGAAGCTTTCTTT.

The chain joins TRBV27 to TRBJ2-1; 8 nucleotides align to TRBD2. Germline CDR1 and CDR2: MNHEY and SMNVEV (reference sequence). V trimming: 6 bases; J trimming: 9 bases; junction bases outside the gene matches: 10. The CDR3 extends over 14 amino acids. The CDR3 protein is CASSPGTRSIEQFF. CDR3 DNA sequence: TGTGCCAGCAGCCCCGGGACTAGGTCAATTGAGCAGTTCTTC.

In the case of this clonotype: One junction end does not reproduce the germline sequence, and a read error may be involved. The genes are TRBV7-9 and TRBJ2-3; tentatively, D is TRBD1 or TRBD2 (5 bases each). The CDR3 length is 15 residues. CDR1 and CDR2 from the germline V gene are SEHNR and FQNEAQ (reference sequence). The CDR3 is CAGSLSQGGTDTQYF. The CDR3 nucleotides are TGTGCCGGCAGCTTATCGCAGGGAGGCACAGATACGCAGTATTTT.

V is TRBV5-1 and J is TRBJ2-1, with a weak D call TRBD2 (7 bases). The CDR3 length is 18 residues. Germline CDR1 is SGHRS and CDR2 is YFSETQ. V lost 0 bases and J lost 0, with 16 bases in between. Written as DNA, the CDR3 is TGCGCCAGCAGCTTGGACCCTCCGGGGGGCGGCTCCTACAATGAGCAGTTCTTC. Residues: CASSLDPPGGGSYNEQFF.

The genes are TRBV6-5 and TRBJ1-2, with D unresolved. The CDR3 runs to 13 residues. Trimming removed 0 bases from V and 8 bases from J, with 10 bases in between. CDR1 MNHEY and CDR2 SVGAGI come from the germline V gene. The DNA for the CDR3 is TGTGCCAGCAGTTACTCGAAAGGTTGCGGCTACACCTTC. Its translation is CASSYSKGCGYTF.

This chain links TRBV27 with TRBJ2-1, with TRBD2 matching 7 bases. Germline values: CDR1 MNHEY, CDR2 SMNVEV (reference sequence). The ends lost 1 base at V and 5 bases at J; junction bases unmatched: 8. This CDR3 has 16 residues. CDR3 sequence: CASSLWGGNADNEQFF. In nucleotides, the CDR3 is TGTGCCAGCAGTTTATGGGGGGGGAACGCGGACAATGAGCAGTTCTTC.

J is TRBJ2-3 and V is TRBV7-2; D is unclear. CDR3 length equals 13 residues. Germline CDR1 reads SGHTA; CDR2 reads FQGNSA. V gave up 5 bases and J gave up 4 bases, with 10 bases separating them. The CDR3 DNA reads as TGTGCCAGCAGCCTGGTAGTCTCAGATACGCAGTATTTT. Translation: CASSLVVSDTQYF.

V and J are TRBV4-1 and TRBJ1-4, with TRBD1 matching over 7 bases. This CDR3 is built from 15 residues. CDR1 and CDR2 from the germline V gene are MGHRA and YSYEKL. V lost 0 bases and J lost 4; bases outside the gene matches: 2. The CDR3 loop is CASSQDGTVNEKLFF. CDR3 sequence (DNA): TGCGCCAGCAGCCAAGATGGGACAGTTAATGAAAAACTGTTTTTT.

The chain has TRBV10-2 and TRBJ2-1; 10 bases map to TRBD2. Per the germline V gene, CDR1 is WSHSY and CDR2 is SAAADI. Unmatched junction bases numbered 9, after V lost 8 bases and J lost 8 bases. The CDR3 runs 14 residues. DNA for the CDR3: TGCGCCAGCGGCCGACTAGCGGGTTACGATGAGCAGTTCTTC. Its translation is CASGRLAGYDEQFF.

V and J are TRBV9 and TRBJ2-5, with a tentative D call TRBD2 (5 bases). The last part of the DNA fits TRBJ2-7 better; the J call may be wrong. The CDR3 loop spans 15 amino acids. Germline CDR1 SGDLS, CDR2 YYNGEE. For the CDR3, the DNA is TGTGCCAGCAGCGTAGTGGACTCGGATGTCCACGAGCAGTACTTC. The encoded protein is CASSVVDSDVHEQYF.

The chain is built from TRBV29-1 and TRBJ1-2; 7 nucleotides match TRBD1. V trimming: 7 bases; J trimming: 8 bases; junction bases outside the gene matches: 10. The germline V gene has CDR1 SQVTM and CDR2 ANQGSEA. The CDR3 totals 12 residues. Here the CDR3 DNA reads TGCAGCGGCGGACAGGCCATGGGCGGCTACACCTTC. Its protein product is CSGGQAMGGYTF.

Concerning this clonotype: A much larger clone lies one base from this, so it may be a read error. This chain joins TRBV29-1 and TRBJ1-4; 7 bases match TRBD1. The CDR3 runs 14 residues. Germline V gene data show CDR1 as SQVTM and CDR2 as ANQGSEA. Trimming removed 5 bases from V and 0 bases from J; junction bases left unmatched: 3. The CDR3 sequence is CSVWQGATNEKLFF. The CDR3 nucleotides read TGCAGCGTTTGGCAGGGGGCAACTAATGAAAAACTGTTTTTT. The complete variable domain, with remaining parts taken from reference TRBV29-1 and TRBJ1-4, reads SAVISQKPSRDICQRGTSLTIQCQVDSQVTMMFWYRQQPGQSLTLIATANQGSEATYESGFVIDKFPISRPNLTFSTLTVSNMSPEDSSIYLCSVWQGATNEKLFFGSGTQLSVL.

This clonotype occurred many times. This CDR3 is CSVAGTASYEQYF. In DNA form, the CDR3 reads TGCAGCGTTGCAGGGACAGCCTCCTACGAGCAGTACTTC. V usage is TRBV29-1 and J usage is TRBJ2-7, with 7 bases lining up with TRBD1. This CDR3 region has 13 residues. J was trimmed by 0 bases and V by 4 bases; bases with no gene match: 3. CDR1 is SQVTM, CDR2 ANQGSEA, per germline.

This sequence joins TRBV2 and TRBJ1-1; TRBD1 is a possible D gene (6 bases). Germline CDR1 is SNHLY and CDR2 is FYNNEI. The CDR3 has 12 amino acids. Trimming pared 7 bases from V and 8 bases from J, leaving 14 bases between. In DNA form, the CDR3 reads TGTGCCAGCACCGGAGAAGGGGGAGAAGCTTTCTTT. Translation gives CASTGEGGEAFF.

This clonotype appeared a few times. The CDR3 sequence is CASSQHYPNWATNEKLFF. The CDR3 DNA reads TGCGCCAGCAGCCAGCATTACCCCAACTGGGCAACTAATGAAAAACTGTTTTTT. V gene TRBV4-3 combines with J gene TRBJ1-4; D gene ambiguous. Germline values: CDR1 LGHNA, CDR2 YSLEER. V was cut by 3 bases and J by 0 bases, with 17 bases left in between. The CDR3 runs 18 residues.

CDR3 in amino acids: CASSQVRHSGANVLTF. As DNA, the CDR3 is TGTGCCAGCAGCCAGGTCAGACACTCTGGGGCCAACGTCCTGACTTTC. The genes are TRBV3-1 and TRBJ2-6; D is unresolved. V was cut by 3 bases and J by 0 bases, with 9 bases left in between. The germline V gene encodes CDR1 LGHDT and CDR2 YNNKEL (reference sequence). The CDR3 totals 16 residues.

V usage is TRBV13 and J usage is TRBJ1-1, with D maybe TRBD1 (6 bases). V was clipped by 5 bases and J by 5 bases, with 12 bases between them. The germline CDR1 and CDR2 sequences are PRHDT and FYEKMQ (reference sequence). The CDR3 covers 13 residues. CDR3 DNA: TGTGCCAGCAGCAGACAGGCGGGGACTGAAGCTTTCTTT. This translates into CASSRQAGTEAFF.

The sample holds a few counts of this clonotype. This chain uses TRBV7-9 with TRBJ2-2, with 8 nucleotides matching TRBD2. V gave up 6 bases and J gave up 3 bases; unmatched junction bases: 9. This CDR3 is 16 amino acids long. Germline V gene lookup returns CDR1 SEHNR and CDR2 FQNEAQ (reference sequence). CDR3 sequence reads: CASRFSGKAYTGELFF. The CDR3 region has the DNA TGTGCCAGCAGGTTTAGCGGGAAGGCGTACACCGGGGAGCTGTTTTTT.

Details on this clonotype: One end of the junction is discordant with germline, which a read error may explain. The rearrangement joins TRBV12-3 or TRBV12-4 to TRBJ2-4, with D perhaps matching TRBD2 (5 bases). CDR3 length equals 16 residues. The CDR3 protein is CASSSPNKLAKNIQYF. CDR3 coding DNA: TGTGCCAGCAGTTCACCGAACAAGCTAGCCAAGAACATTCAGTACTTC.

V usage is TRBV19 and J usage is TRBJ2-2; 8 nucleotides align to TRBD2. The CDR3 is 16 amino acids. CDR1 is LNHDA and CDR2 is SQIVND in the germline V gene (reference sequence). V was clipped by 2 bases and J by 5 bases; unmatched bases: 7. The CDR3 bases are TGTGCCAGTAGTATAAACGGGAGGGCCGTGACCGGGGAGCTGTTTTTT. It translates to CASSINGRAVTGELFF.

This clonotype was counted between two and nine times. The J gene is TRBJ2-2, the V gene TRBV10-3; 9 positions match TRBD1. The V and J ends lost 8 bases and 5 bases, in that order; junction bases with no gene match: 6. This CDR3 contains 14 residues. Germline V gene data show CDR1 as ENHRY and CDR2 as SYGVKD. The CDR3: CAIGPGQGTGELFF. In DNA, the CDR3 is TGTGCCATCGGGCCTGGACAGGGGACCGGGGAGCTGTTTTTT.

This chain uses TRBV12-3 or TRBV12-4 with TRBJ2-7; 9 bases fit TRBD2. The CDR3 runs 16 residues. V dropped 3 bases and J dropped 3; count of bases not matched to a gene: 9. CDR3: CASSLAGGEKLYEQYF. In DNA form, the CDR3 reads TGTGCCAGCAGTTTGGCGGGGGGGGAAAAACTCTACGAGCAGTACTTC.

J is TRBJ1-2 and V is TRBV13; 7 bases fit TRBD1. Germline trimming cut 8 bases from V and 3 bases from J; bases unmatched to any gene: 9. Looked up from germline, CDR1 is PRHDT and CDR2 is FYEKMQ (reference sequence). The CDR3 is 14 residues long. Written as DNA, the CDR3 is TGTGCCAGCCTCCGACAGGGAAGTTACTATGGCTACACCTTC. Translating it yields CASLRQGSYYGYTF.

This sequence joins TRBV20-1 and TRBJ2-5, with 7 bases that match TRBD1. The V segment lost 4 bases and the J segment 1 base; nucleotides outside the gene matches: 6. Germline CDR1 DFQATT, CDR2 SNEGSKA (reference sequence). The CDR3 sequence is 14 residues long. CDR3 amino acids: CSAKDRLGQETQYF. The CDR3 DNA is TGCAGTGCTAAGGACAGGTTGGGCCAAGAGACCCAGTACTTC.

CDR3 sequence (DNA): TGTGCCAGTAGTATATTGGCGGGTCATGGCTACGAGCAGTACTTC. Protein product: CASSILAGHGYEQYF. This rearrangement joins TRBV19 to TRBJ2-5; D may be TRBD2 (5 bases). The closer fit of TRBJ2-7 to the DNA end suggests the J call may be wrong. This CDR3 has 15 residues. Germline values: CDR1 LNHDA, CDR2 SQIVND (reference sequence).

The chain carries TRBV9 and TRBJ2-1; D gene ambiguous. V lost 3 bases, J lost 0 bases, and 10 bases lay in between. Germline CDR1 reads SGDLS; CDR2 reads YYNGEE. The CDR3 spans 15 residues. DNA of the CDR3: TGTGCCAGCAGCGGGACGGCAAGCTCCTACAATGAGCAGTTCTTC. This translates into CASSGTASSYNEQFF.

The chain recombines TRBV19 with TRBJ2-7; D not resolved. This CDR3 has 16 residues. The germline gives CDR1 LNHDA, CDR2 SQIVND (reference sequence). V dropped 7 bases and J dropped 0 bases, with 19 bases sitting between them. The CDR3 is CASKASAAHSSYEQYF. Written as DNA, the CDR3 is TGTGCCAGTAAGGCCTCGGCCGCACACAGCTCCTACGAGCAGTACTTC.

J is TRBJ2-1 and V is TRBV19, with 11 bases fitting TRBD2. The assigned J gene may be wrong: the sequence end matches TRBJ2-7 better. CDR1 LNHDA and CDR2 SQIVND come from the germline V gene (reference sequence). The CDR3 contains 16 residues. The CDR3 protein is CASSALAGVGYNEQYF. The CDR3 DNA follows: TGTGCCAGTAGCGCACTAGCGGGAGTGGGGTACAATGAGCAGTACTTC.